The rows below give T cell receptor beta chains drawn from one sample of a study of T-cell memory formation after mild COVID-19. MiXCR was run by TCRdb on the 5' RACE reads, yielding one entry per CDR3 protein. The sample comprises about 150,000 distinct CDR3 sequences, about 15% of which are singletons, and 13% to 15% rests with the top ten. Sequencing was done on a sample of PBMCs or a T cell subset sorted from them (not recorded which). The receptors were gathered from an adult woman who had mild COVID-19 (a few samples of this study predate the infection). Cell type and time point are not known. The CDR3 runs from the conserved cysteine through the conserved F or W. Size is stated for part of the rows, as once, few or many counts, or as a class when the clone is expanded.

clone size | J gene | V gene | CDR3 protein
NA | TRBJ2-1 | TRBV15 | CATSQGRTSRNEQFF
NA | TRBJ2-3 | TRBV7-2 | CASSLRPAAGVSTDTQYF
NA | TRBJ2-1 | TRBV7-3 | CASSPSGGGNNEQFF
NA | TRBJ2-3 | TRBV11-1 | CASFGLGTDTQYF
few | TRBJ1-1 | TRBV10-3 | CAISEMDTEAFF
few | TRBJ1-5 | TRBV19 | CASTTGGTGGRQPQHF
NA | TRBJ2-7 | TRBV7-8 | CASSSKNGPQVLYEQYF
many | TRBJ1-5 | TRBV9 | CASSAAPGSDQPQHF
few | TRBJ2-1 | TRBV5-5 | CATTPGGSGRAIGEQFF
few | TRBJ2-3 | TRBV5-1 | CASSFSSGPSDTQYF
few | TRBJ1-1 | TRBV18 | CASSPYRRENTEAFF
NA | TRBJ1-2 | TRBV7-2 | CASSLAQGEEGYTF
many | TRBJ2-7 | TRBV6-5 | CASSYAGTPEQYF
many | TRBJ2-1 | TRBV20-1 | CSARSASGGANEQFF
many | TRBJ2-2 | TRBV6-6 | CASSYSTYTGELFF
many | TRBJ2-5 | TRBV12-3/TRBV12-4 | CASRTAPGFQYF
few | TRBJ2-1 | TRBV7-6 | CASSPRTGQSSYNEQFF
NA | TRBJ2-7 | TRBV19 | CASQQGGETYEQYF
NA | TRBJ2-7 | TRBV6-2/TRBV6-3 | CASRWGRAYEQYF
NA | TRBJ2-3 | TRBV30 | CAWRARWSTDTQYF
few | TRBJ2-7 | TRBV25-1 | CASTESGALLYEQYF
NA | TRBJ2-7 | TRBV27 | CASSLRGPAAYEQYF
many | TRBJ2-1 | TRBV6-5 | CASSYTDSLNEQFF
few | TRBJ2-5 | TRBV5-1 | CASSAGAAQETQYF
NA | TRBJ1-4 | TRBV4-2 | CASSRDRESRGEKLFF
NA | TRBJ2-7 | TRBV15 | CATTRQGSSYEQYF
NA | TRBJ2-3 | TRBV7-6 | CASSELDTQYF
few | TRBJ2-3 | TRBV6-5 | CASRAVSGGADTQYF
few | TRBJ1-3 | TRBV12-3/TRBV12-4 | CASSSTTGNTIYF
many | TRBJ2-7 | TRBV12-3/TRBV12-4 | CASSFLTDEQYF
NA | TRBJ2-7 | TRBV4-2 | CASSRHGRGSYEQYF
few | TRBJ2-5 | TRBV7-6 | CASSSRTGKKTQYF
few | TRBJ2-2 | TRBV4-2 | CASSNNLLGGTGELFF
few | TRBJ2-7 | TRBV7-9 | CASSSTGAAYEQYF
NA | TRBJ2-7 | TRBV3-1 | CASSQEGQSSYEQYF
NA | TRBJ1-1 | TRBV12-3/TRBV12-4 | CASRPEGRPGTEAFF
NA | TRBJ2-2 | TRBV6-6 | CASNRDRAGELFF
NA | TRBJ2-3 | TRBV19 | CASSGGATDTQYF
NA | TRBJ1-5 | TRBV7-2 | CASSLNRGVNQPQHF
few | TRBJ2-7 | TRBV25-1 | CASSEQGDYEQYF
NA | TRBJ1-1 | TRBV6-2/TRBV6-3 | CASSLTPSRTEAFF
NA | TRBJ2-7 | TRBV7-9 | CASSLDASYEQYF
NA | TRBJ2-1 | TRBV2 | CASSTDNYNEQFF
NA | TRBJ2-5 | TRBV7-9 | CASSLRTGFGETQYF
NA | TRBJ2-3 | TRBV3-1 | CASSQSFASTDTQYF
NA | TRBJ2-3 | TRBV2 | CASSDNSGRRTDTQYF
NA | TRBJ1-1 | TRBV7-3 | CASSYKNTEAFF
few | TRBJ1-1 | TRBV20-1 | CSATPGPMNTEAFF
few | TRBJ2-3 | TRBV25-1 | CASSGGTGYTDTQYF
few | TRBJ2-3 | TRBV19 | CASSIQTDTQYF
NA | TRBJ2-1 | TRBV7-6 | CASSYEREAYNEQFF
NA | TRBJ1-6 | TRBV9 | CASSPRSGQGASPLHF
few | TRBJ1-5 | TRBV9 | CASSVGSGQPQHF
few | TRBJ2-4 | TRBV30 | CAWSVVAGANDIQYF
NA | TRBJ1-2 | TRBV2 | CASRVHRDSNRGYTF
NA | TRBJ2-1 | TRBV3-1 | CASRPDGGGPYNEQFF
few | TRBJ2-1 | TRBV7-8 | CASSLAAGSEQFF
NA | TRBJ2-2 | TRBV6-4 | CASSDPPRAANTGELFF
NA | TRBJ2-1 | TRBV24-1 | CATSDTTGWYNEQFF
NA | TRBJ1-1 | TRBV5-5 | CASSSLDRRGFPDTEAFF